This T cell receptor (beta chain) originates from a study of T cell responses to AZD1222 COVID-19 vaccine. The germline V and J ends were trimmed by 4 bases and 3 bases, with 13 bases remaining between them. The CDR3 is made up of 14 amino acids. Germline lookup yields CDR1 SGHRS and CDR2 YFSETQ. Worth noting for this clone: The antigen is not known.

General observations from the study: Only five or six people who got AZD1222 tested seropositive at baseline. Donors were mostly white British, more females; clonal diversity possibly underestimated.

Assay used: immunoSEQ multiplex PCR; TCRdb lists only in-frame clones, some missing. The sample lists about 180,000 clones, roughly 93% occurring once. This receptor was obtained from an adult who received the MenACWY meningococcal vaccine as a control. The starting material was peripheral blood, obtained 28 days after the second dose of the MenACWY control vaccine. This rearrangement joins TRBV5-1 to TRBJ1-1; D not resolved. The CDR3 sequence is CASSRLLRDTEAFF. CDR3 DNA sequence: TGCGCCAGCAGCCGCCTACTCCGGGACACTGAAGCTTTCTTT.